This entry lists 13 T cell receptor beta chains sequenced from one sample in a study of T cell responses to AZD1222 COVID-19 vaccine. Sequenced by immunoSEQ multiplex PCR; TCRdb stores in-frame clones only, minus some. Here the sample spans under 200,000 clones, 92% being singletons. Material: peripheral blood, obtained 28 days after the second AZD1222 dose. The receptor source for this set is an adult who received the AZD1222 COVID-19 vaccine.

V gene TRBV4-1 combines with J gene TRBJ1-3; D gene uncertain. The CDR3 has 16 amino acids. The germline V gene encodes CDR1 MGHRA and CDR2 YSYEKL. V lost 0 bases to trimming and J lost 0 bases, with 9 bases between them. The CDR3 spells CASSQDRTLSGNTIYF. DNA for the CDR3: TGCGCCAGCAGCCAAGATAGGACCCTCTCTGGAAACACCATATATTTT.

In this sample, this clone turned up a few times. This rearrangement joins TRBV24-1 to TRBJ2-3; TRBD2 aligns across 7 bases. The germline V gene has CDR1 KGHDR and CDR2 SFDVKD. Trimming removed 4 bases from V and 3 bases from J; junction bases left unmatched: 12. The CDR3 spans 17 residues. The CDR3 nucleotides are TGTGCCACCAGTGACCCCGGGTGGGGAGGGAGGACAGATACGCAGTATTTT. This gives the protein CATSDPGWGGRTDTQYF.

Only one count was recorded for this clone. V gene TRBV6-2 or TRBV6-3 combines with J gene TRBJ2-7; TRBD1 matches 9 bases. The V gene's germline CDR1 is MNHEY and CDR2 SVGEGT. The CDR3 totals 16 residues. The V and J ends lost 5 bases and 4 bases, in that order; junction bases with no gene match: 12. CDR3 DNA sequence: TGTGCCAGCAGTCATGGACAGGGGTCAGGTTCTTACGAGCAGTACTTC. Translated, it gives CASSHGQGSGSYEQYF.

J is TRBJ2-7 and V is TRBV6-5; D is possibly TRBD1 (6 bases). This CDR3 has 13 residues. The V end lost 7 bases, the J end lost 2 bases, and 12 bases lay between the germline ends. CDR1 is MNHEY, CDR2 SVGAGI, per germline. This CDR3 reads CASTKGETYEQYF. The DNA of the CDR3 is TGTGCCAGCACCAAGGGGGAAACCTACGAGCAGTACTTC.

V and J are TRBV7-8 and TRBJ2-1; a weak D match, TRBD2 (6 bases). The CDR3 is made up of 15 amino acids. V lost 5 bases, J lost 3 bases, and 14 bases lay in between. The V gene's germline CDR1 is SGHVS and CDR2 FQNEAQ. CDR3 nucleotides: TGTGCCAGCAGCGCTAGCGCCTCAATCTACAATGAGCAGTTCTTC. It translates to CASSASASIYNEQFF.

The rearrangement links TRBV21-1 to TRBJ2-5; whether TRBD1, the table's D call, matches the DNA was not checked. TRBV21-1 is recorded as a pseudogene. The CDR3 totals 14 residues. The CDR3 DNA is TGTGCCAGCAGCAAAGAGGACAGGAAAGAGACCCAGTACTTC. It encodes CASSKEDRKETQYF.

The chain links TRBV4-1 to TRBJ2-1; 13 bases match TRBD2. Germline V gene lookup returns CDR1 MGHRA and CDR2 YSYEKL. After removal of 1 base from V and 7 bases from J, the junction contained 10 bases not matched to a gene. The CDR3 runs 18 residues. CDR3 DNA sequence: TGCGCCAGCAGCCAAGCGGGACTAGCGGGGTTTAGGTGGAATGAGCAGTTCTTC. Translated, it gives CASSQAGLAGFRWNEQFF.

The V gene is TRBV11-2, the J gene TRBJ2-3, with 9 bases that match TRBD2. CDR1 is SGHAT, CDR2 FQNNGV, per germline. This CDR3 has 16 amino acids. The V and J ends lost 2 bases and 4 bases, in that order; junction bases with no gene match: 7. CDR3 nucleotides: TGTGCCAGCAGCTTATGGGAAGCGGGAGGATCAGATACGCAGTATTTT. It is translated as CASSLWEAGGSDTQYF.

The chain has TRBV4-1 and TRBJ2-7, with 10 bases identical to TRBD2. The CDR3 extends over 14 amino acids. Germline V lookup: CDR1 MGHRA, CDR2 YSYEKL. V was pared by 4 bases and J by 6 bases, with 6 bases of the junction left unmatched. The CDR3 coding sequence is TGCGCCAGCAGCCCAAGCGGGGGGGCCCGCGAGCAGTACTTC. Residues: CASSPSGGAREQYF.

The chain couples TRBV18 to TRBJ1-1; 7 nucleotides line up with TRBD1. Germline V lookup: CDR1 KGHSH, CDR2 LQKENI. This CDR3 spans 13 amino acids. Germline trimming cut 3 bases from V and 7 bases from J; bases unmatched to any gene: 5. The CDR3 spells CASSPRGQGEAFF. CDR3 in DNA: TGTGCCAGCTCACCGAGGGGGCAGGGTGAAGCTTTCTTT.

The chain recombines TRBV4-1 with TRBJ1-2; no definite D call. The CDR3 covers 11 residues. Germline CDR1 is MGHRA and CDR2 is YSYEKL. The V gene lost 5 bases and the J gene lost 7 bases, with 8 bases spanning the gap. The CDR3 coding sequence is TGCGCCAGCAGCACACGTGGTGGCTACACCTTC. As protein: CASSTRGGYTF.

The chain combines TRBV19 with TRBJ1-5; D might be TRBD1 (6 bases). Germline CDR1 and CDR2: LNHDA and SQIVND (reference sequence). V lost 5 bases to trimming and J lost 7 bases, with 15 bases between them. The length of the CDR3 is 14 residues. The DNA for the CDR3 is TGTGCCAGTAGTTATACAGGGACCCGGCAGCCCCAGCATTTT. This sequence encodes CASSYTGTRQPQHF.

This chain connects TRBV10-3 to TRBJ1-2; possible D gene TRBD1, 6 bases. The CDR3 spans 11 residues. Germline CDR1 ENHRY, CDR2 SYGVKD. The ends were cut back, 10 bases at V and 4 bases at J, with 10 bases in the middle. CDR3 DNA sequence: TGTGCCAGCGGGGACACCTATGGCTACACCTTC. Protein sequence: CASGDTYGYTF.